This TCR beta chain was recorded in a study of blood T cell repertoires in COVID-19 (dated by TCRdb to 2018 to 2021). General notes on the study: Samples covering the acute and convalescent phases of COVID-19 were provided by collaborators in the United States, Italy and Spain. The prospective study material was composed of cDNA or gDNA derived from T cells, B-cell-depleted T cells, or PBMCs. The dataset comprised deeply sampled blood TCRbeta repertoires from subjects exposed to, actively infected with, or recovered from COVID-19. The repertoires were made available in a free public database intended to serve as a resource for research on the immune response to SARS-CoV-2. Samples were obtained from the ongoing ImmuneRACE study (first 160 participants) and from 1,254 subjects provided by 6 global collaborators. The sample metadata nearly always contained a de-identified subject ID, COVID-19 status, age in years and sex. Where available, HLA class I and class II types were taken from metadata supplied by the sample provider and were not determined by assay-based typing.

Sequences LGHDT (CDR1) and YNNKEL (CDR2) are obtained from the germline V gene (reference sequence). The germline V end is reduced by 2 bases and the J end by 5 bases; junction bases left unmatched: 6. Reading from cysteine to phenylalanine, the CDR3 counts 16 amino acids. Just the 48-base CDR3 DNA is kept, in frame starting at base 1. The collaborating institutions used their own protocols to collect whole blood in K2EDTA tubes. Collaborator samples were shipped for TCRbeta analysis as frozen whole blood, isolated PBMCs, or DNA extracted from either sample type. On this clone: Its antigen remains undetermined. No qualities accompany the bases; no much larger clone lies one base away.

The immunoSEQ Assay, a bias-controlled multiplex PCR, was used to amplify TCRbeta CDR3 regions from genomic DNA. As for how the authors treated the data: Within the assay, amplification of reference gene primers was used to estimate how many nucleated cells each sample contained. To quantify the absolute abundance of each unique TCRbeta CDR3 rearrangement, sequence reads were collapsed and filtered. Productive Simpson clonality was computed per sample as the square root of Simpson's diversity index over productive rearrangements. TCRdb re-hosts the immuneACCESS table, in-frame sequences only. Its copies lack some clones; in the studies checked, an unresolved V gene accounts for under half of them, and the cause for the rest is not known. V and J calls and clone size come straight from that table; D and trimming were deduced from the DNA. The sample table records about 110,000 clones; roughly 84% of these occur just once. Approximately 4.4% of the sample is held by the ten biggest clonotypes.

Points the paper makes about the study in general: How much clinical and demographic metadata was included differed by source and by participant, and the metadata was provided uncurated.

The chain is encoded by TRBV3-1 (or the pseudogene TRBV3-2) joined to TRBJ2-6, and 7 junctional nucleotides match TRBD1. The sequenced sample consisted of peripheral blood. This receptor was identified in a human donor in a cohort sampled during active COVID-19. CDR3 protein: CASSQMGTARANVLTF. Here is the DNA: TGTGCCAGCAGCCAAATGGGGACAGCTCGGGCCAACGTCCTGACTTTC.